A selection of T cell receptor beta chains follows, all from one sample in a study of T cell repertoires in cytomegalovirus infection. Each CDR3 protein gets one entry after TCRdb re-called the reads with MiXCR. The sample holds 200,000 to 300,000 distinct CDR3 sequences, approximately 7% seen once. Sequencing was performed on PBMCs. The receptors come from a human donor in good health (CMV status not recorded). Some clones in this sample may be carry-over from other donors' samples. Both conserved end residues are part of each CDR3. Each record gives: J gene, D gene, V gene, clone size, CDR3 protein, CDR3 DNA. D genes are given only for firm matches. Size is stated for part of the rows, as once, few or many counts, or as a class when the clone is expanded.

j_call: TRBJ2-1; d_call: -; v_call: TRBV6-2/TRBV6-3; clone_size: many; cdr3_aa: CAARALGQTTIGEQFF; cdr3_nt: TGTGCCGCCCGAGCTCTAGGACAGACAACCATTGGTGAGCAGTTCTTC
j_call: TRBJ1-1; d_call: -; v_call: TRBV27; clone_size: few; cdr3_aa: CASSFVAAGKNTEAFF; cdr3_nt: TGTGCCAGCAGTTTCGTGGCGGCAGGGAAAAACACTGAAGCTTTCTTT
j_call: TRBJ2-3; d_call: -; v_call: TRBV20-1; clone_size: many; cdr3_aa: CSALPISLTTDTQYF; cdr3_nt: TGCAGTGCTCTTCCAATTAGCCTCACCACAGATACGCAGTATTTT
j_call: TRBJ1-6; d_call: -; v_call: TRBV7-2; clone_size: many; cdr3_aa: CASSLTSGRGRISGEDSPLHF; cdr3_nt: TGTGCCAGCAGCTTAACTAGTGGAAGAGGGCGAATCTCAGGCGAGGATTCACCCCTCCACTTT
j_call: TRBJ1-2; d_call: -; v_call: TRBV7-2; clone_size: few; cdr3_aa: CASSFGGQYGYTF; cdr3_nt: TGTGCCAGCAGCTTCGGTGGACAATATGGCTACACCTTC
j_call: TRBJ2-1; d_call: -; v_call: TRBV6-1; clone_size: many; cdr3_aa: CASSNDRGGYNEQFF; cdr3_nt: TGTGCCAGCAGTAACGACCGGGGAGGTTACAATGAGCAGTTCTTC
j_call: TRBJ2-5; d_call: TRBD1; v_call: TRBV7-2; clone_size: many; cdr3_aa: CASSFWAGGGEETQYF; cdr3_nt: TGTGCCAGCAGCTTTTGGGCAGGGGGCGGTGAAGAGACCCAGTACTTC
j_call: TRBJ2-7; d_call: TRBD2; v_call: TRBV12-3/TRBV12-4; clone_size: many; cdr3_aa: CASSSIAGHTYEQYF; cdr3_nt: TGTGCCAGCAGTTCAATAGCGGGTCATACCTACGAGCAGTACTTC
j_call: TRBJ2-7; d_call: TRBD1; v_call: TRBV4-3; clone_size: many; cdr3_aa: CASSPSNAGQGYEQYF; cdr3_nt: TGCGCCAGCAGCCCCTCCAACGCGGGACAGGGCTACGAGCAGTACTTC
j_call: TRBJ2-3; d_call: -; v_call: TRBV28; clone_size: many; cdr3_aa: CASRPGGAGYTQYF; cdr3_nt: TGTGCCAGCAGGCCTGGGGGGGCCGGGTATACGCAGTATTTT
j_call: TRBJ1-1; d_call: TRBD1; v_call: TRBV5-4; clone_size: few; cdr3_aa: CASSWDRVEAFF; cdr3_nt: TGTGCCAGCAGCTGGGACAGGGTGGAAGCTTTCTTT
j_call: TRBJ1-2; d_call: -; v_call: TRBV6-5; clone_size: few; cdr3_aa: CASSFGTNYGYTF; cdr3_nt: TGTGCCAGCAGTTTCGGGACCAACTATGGCTACACCTTC
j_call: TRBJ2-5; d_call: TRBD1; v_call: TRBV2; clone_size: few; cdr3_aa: CASPLKGAEETQYF; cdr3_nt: TGTGCCAGCCCCCTCAAGGGGGCCGAAGAGACCCAGTACTTC
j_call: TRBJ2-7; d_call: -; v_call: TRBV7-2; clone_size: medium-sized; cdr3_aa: CASSPSYEQYF; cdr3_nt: TGTGCCAGCAGCCCAAGCTACGAGCAGTACTTC
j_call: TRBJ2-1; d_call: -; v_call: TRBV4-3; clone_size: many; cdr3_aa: CASSQVGPANEQFF; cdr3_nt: TGCGCCAGCAGCCAAGTAGGCCCTGCCAATGAGCAGTTCTTC
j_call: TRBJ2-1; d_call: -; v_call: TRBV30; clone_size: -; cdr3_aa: CAWSPGISYNEQFF; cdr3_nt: TGTGCCTGGAGTCCTGGAATTTCCTACAATGAGCAGTTCTTC
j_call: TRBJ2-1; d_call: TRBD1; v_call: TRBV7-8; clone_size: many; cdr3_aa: CASSSGTGYGGEQFF; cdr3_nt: TGTGCCAGCAGCTCTGGGACAGGGTACGGGGGTGAGCAGTTCTTC
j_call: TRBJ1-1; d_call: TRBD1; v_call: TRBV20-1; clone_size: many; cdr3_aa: CSARSAGGTEAFF; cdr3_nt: TGCAGTGCTAGGTCAGCAGGGGGCACTGAAGCTTTCTTT
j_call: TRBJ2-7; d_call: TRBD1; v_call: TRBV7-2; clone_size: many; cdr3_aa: CASSDRGTYEQYF; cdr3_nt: TGTGCCAGCAGCGACAGGGGGACCTACGAGCAGTACTTC
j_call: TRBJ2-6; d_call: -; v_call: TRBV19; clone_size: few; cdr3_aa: CASSVEGSPGANVLTF; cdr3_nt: TGTGCCAGTAGTGTGGAGGGATCACCTGGGGCCAACGTCCTGACTTTC
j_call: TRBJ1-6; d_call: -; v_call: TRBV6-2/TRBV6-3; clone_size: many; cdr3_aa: CASSLEGRSYNSPLHF; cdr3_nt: TGTGCCAGCAGTTTGGAGGGTCGTTCCTATAATTCACCCCTCCACTTT
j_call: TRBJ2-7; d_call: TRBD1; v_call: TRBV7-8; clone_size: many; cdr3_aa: CASSFRDRVYEQYF; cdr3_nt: TGTGCCAGCAGTTTCCGGGACAGGGTGTACGAGCAGTACTTC
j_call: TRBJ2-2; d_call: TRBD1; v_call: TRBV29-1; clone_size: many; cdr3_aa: CSVEDPTGGYTGELFF; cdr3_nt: TGCAGCGTTGAAGACCCTACAGGGGGGTACACCGGGGAGCTGTTTTTT
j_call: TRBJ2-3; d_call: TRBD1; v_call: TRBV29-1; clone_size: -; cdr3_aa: CSAGDRATFTDTQYF; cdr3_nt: TGCAGCGCCGGGGACAGGGCAACCTTCACAGATACGCAGTATTTT